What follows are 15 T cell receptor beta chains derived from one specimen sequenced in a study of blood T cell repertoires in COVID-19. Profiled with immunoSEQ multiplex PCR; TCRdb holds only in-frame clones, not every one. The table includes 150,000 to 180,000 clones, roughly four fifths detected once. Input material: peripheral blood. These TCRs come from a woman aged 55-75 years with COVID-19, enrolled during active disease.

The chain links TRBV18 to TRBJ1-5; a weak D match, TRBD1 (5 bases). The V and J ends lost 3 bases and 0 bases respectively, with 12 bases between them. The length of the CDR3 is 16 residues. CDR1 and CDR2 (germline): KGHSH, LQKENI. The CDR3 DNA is TGTGCCAGCTCACCCCGGGGGGGGGTTAGCAATCAGCCCCAGCATTTT. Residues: CASSPRGGVSNQPQHF.

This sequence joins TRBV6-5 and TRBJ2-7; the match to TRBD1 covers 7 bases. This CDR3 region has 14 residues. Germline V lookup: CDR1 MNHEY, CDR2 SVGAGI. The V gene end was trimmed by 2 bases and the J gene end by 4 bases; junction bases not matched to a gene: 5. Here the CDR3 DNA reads TGTGCCAGCAGTTACAGCCGGGACAGATACGAGCAGTACTTC. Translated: CASSYSRDRYEQYF.

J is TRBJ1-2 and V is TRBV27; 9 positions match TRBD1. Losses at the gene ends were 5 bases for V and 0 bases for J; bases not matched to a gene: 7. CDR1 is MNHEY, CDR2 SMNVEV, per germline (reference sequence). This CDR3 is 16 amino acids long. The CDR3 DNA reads TGTGCCAGCAGTAAACAGGGGGCTCTAGCTAACTATGGCTACACCTTC. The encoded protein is CASSKQGALANYGYTF.

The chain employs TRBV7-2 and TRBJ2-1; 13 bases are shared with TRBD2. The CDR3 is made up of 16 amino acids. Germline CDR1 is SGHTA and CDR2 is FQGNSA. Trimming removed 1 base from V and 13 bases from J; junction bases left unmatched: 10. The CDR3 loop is CASSLGVGLAGVGQFF. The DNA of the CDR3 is TGTGCCAGCAGCTTAGGCGTAGGACTAGCGGGAGTGGGTCAGTTCTTC.

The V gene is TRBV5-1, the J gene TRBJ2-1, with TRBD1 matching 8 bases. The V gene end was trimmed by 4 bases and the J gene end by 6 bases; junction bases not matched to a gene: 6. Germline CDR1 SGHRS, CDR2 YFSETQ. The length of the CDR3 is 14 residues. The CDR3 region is CASSTDTGGNEQFF. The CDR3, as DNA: TGCGCCAGCAGCACAGATACAGGGGGCAATGAGCAGTTCTTC.

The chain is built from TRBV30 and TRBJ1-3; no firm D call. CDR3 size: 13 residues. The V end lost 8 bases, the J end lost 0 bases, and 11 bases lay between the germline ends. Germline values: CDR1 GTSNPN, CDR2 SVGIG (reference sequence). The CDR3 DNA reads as TGTGCCAGTTACATCCGCTCTGGAAACACCATATATTTT. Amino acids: CASYIRSGNTIYF. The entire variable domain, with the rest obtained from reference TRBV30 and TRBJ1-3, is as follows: SQTIHQWPATLVQPVGSPLSLECTVEGTSNPNLYWYRQAAGRGLQLLFYSVGIGQISSEVPQNLSASRPQDRQFILSSKKLLLSDSGFYLCASYIRSGNTIYFGEGSWLTVV.

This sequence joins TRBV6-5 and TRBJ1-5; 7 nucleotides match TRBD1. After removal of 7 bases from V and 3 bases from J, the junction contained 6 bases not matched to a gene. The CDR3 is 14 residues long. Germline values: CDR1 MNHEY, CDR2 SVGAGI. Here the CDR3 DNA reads TGTGCCAGCACTTGGGGACAGAACAATCAGCCCCAGCATTTT. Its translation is CASTWGQNNQPQHF.

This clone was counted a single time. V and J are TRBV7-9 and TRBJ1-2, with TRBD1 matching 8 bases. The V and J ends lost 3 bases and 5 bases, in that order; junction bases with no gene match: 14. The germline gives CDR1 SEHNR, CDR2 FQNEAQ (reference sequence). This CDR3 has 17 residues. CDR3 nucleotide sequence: TGTGCCAGCAGCTTGGAGGGAGCAGGCAGGGGGCTTTATGGCTACACCTTC. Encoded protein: CASSLEGAGRGLYGYTF.

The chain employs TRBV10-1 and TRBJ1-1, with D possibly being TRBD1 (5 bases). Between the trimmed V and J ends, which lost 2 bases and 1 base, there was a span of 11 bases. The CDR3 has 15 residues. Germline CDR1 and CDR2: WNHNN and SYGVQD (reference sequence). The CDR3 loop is CASSENRWGNTEAFF. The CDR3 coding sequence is TGCGCCAGCAGTGAGAACAGGTGGGGGAACACTGAAGCTTTCTTT.

CDR3 sequence (DNA): TGTGCCAGCAGCTCCCCCAAAACCGGAGGGGGCAATCAGCCCCAGCATTTT. It translates to CASSSPKTGGGNQPQHF. The chain recombines TRBV7-3 with TRBJ1-5; weak D call: TRBD1 (5 bases). Per the germline V gene, CDR1 is SGHTA and CDR2 is FQGTGA. This CDR3 contains 17 residues. Trimming stripped 4 bases from V and 2 bases from J, with 18 bases between.

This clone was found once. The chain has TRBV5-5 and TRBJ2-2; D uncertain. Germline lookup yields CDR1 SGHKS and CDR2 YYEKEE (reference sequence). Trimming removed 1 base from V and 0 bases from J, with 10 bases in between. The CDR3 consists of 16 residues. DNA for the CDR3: TGTGCCAGCAGCTTGTTTGCGGTCTCGAACACCGGGGAGCTGTTTTTT. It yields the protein CASSLFAVSNTGELFF. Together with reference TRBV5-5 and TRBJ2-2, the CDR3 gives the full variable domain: DAGVTQSPTHLIKTRGQQVTLRCSPISGHKSVSWYQQVLGQGPQFIFQYYEKEERGRGNFPDRFSARQFPNYSSELNVNALLLGDSALYLCASSLFAVSNTGELFFGEGSRLTVL.

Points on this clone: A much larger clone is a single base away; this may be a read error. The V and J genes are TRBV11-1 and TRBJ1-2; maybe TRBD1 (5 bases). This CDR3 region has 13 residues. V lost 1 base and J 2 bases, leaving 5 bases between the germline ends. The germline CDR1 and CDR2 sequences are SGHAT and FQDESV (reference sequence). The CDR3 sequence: CASSLGQNYGYTF. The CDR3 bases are TGTGCCAGCAGCTTAGGACAGAACTATGGCTACACCTTC.

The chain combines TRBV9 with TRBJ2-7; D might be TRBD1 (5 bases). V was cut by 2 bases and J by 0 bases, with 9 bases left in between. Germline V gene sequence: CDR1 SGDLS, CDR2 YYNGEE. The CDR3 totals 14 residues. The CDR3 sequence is CASSVDTSSYEQYF. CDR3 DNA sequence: TGTGCCAGCAGCGTGGACACGAGCTCCTACGAGCAGTACTTC.

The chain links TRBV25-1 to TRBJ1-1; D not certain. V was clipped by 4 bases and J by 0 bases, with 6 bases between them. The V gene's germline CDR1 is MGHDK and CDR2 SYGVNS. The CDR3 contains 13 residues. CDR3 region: CASSGQMNTEAFF. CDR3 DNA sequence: TGTGCCAGCAGTGGGCAAATGAACACTGAAGCTTTCTTT.

The CDR3 is CASSGQGSMAKNIQYF. The CDR3 DNA is TGTGCCAGCAGCGGACAGGGTTCGATGGCCAAAAACATTCAGTACTTC. The chain combines TRBV6-2 or TRBV6-3 with TRBJ2-4; 8 nucleotides line up with TRBD1. V was pared by 6 bases and J by 1 base, with 8 bases of the junction left unmatched. The CDR3 totals 16 residues. Per germline, CDR1 MNHEY and CDR2 SVGEGT.